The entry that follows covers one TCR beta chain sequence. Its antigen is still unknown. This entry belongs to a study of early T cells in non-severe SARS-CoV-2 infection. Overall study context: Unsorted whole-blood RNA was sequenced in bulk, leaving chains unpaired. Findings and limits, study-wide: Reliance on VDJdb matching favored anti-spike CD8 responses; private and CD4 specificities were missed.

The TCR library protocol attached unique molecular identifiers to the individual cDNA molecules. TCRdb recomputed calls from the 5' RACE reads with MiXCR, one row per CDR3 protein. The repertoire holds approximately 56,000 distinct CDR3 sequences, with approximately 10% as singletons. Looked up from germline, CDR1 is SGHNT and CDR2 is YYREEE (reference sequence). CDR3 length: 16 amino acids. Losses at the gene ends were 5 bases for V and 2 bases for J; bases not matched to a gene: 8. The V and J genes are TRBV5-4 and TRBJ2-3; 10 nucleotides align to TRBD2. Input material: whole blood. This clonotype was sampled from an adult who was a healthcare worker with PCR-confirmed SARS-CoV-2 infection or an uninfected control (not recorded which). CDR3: CASSPWTSGVTDTQYF. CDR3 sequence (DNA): TGTGCCAGCAGTCCGTGGACTAGCGGAGTCACAGATACGCAGTATTTT.